This T cell receptor (beta chain) came from a study of beta chain features in type 1 diabetes. Germline assignment: CDR1 SGHRS and CDR2 YFSETQ. Trimming took off 4 bases at V and 1 base at J, with 12 bases between the two ends. The CDR3 consists of 15 residues. This clone turned up a few times. Its antigen is not identified. The study, taken as a whole, reports: Fewer insertions but more deletions were seen at VDJ junctions in type 1 diabetes patients. Healthy donors had naive, central memory and Treg TCRB repertoires that appeared less similar than those seen among patients. Shorter TCRB CDR3s, moderately but significantly so, were found in Type 1 diabetes patients in all four CD4+ subsets.

Reverse transcription of all isolated RNA meant that expressed TCRB transcripts were sequenced. The protocol was immunoSEQ multiplex PCR, while the TCRdb copy is restricted to in-frame clones and leaves out a portion. The repertoire holds hundreds of thousands of clones, about 10% seen once, with just under 0.035% in the top ten. This chain joins TRBV5-1 and TRBJ2-1, with D perhaps matching TRBD1 (6 bases). Specimen: naive CD4+ T cells from blood. This TCR derives from a woman younger than 35 in good health. For the CDR3, the DNA is TGCGCCAGCAGCCGATCAGGGGAGTCCTACAATGAGCAGTTCTTC. Translated: CASSRSGESYNEQFF.